Listed here is a single T cell receptor beta chain. A second roughly 7 to 11 cycle PCR used barcoded and J-beta primers. TCRdb re-called the 5' RACE reads with MiXCR, one entry per CDR3 protein. In the table there are almost 550,000 distinct CDR3 sequences, less than 25% of which are singletons. The data were obtained in a study of blood T cells in healthy people across ages. CDR1 and CDR2 from the germline V gene are MDHEN and SYDVKM. Trimming cost V 8 bases and J 8 bases, with 18 bases left between them. The CDR3 covers 14 residues. These records were also assigned to another study, of T cells of mothers and their children.

This TCR was sampled from a boy younger than 18 in good health. The sample comprised blood. The chain is built from TRBV28 and TRBJ1-4; D is unclear. CDR3 nucleotides: TGTGCCAGCCACCGGCAGGCACTTAGGGAAAAACTGTTTTTT. Amino acids: CASHRQALREKLFF. The variable domain in full, completed from reference TRBV28 and TRBJ1-4, reads DVKVTQSSRYLVKRTGEKVFLECVQDMDHENMFWYRQDPGLGLRLIYFSYDVKMKEKGDIPEGYSVSREKKERFSLILESASTNQTSMYLCASHRQALREKLFFGSGTQLSVL.